This T cell receptor beta chain was identified during a study of shared clonotypes between healthy human individuals. V was clipped by 8 bases and J by 2 bases; unmatched bases: 2. Germline V lookup: CDR1 MNHEY, CDR2 SVGAGI. The CDR3 runs 12 residues. Every immunoSEQ plate was one replicate of a subset's evenly spread DNA. The table came from immunoSEQ multiplex PCR; TCRdb's copy has only in-frame clones and leaves some out. The sample yields roughly 2,500,000 clones, 80% to 95% seen once. This TCR came from a man younger than 35 in good health. Some clones in this sample may be carry-over from other donors' samples. The J gene is TRBJ2-7, the V gene TRBV6-5; 8 bases agree with TRBD1. Specimen: naive CD4+ T cells from PBMCs. Subset defined: CD45RA+ positively selected. For the CDR3, the DNA is TGTGCCAGCGGCAGGGGGCCCTACGAGCAGTACTTC. Translation gives CASGRGPYEQYF.